The source of this T cell receptor beta chain is a study of control samples from healthy donors and cancer patients. The assay was immunoSEQ multiplex PCR, and TCRdb's table has in-frame clones only and misses some. The sample consists of over 100,000 clones, around 93% of them appearing once. This TCR came from a woman in her forties or fifties in good health. What was sequenced was blood.

CDR3 in DNA: TGTGCCAGCAGTCCCCCCTGGGTCCCTGGTTTGGGGCTTTCGAGAGGGGAGCAGTACTTC. Amino acid sequence: CASSPPWVPGLGLSRGEQYF. The chain couples TRBV27 to TRBJ2-7; D tentatively fits TRBD1 or TRBD2 (5 bases each). Germline CDR1 and CDR2: MNHEY and SMNVEV (reference sequence). Trimming removed 5 bases from V and 7 bases from J, with 36 bases in between. The CDR3 spans 20 residues.